Following are 22 T cell receptor beta chains from one sample sequenced in a study of cytomegalovirus exposure and HLA in healthy donors. Researchers ran the PCR with 60 Vbeta and 13 Jbeta primers. The table came from immunoSEQ multiplex PCR; TCRdb's copy has only in-frame clones and leaves some out. The table lists 55,000 to 70,000 clones, roughly four fifths of them singletons, with 1.6% in the top ten. The sample consisted of PBMCs. These receptors originate from a human donor in good health.

The sample holds one count of this clone. The chain carries TRBV10-1 and TRBJ1-1, with D possibly being TRBD1 (6 bases). V was shortened by 6 bases and J by 5 bases, with 13 bases between the two germline ends. Per germline, CDR1 WNHNN and CDR2 SYGVQD (reference sequence). The CDR3 spans 13 residues. In DNA form, the CDR3 reads TGCGCCAGCAGAGAACGGGACAAAACTGAAGCTTTCTTT. It codes for CASRERDKTEAFF.

Details on this clone: At the DNA level, this CDR3 is encoded by other sequences in the same sample as well. V and J are TRBV7-9 and TRBJ2-5; perhaps TRBD1 as D (5 bases). Between the trimmed V and J ends, which lost 3 bases and 5 bases, there was a span of 10 bases. Looked up from germline, CDR1 is SEHNR and CDR2 is FQNEAQ (reference sequence). The CDR3 totals 13 residues. The CDR3 DNA sequence: TGTGCCAGCAGCTTTCAAGGGGCGGAGACCCAGTACTTC. It encodes CASSFQGAETQYF.

The chain employs TRBV4-2 and TRBJ2-7; 10 nucleotides line up with TRBD2. Germline CDR1 and CDR2: LGHNA and YNFKEQ. V shed 0 bases and J 2 bases; nucleotides not matched to a gene: 4. The CDR3 is 16 residues long. In DNA, the CDR3 is TGTGCCAGCAGCCAAGACCCCAGCGGGGGGGCCTACGAGCAGTACTTC. Protein sequence: CASSQDPSGGAYEQYF.

This clone was seen a single time. The genes are TRBV7-2 and TRBJ2-2, with D possibly TRBD2 on 5 matching bases. The CDR3 sequence is 15 residues long. Between the trimmed V and J ends, which lost 5 bases and 7 bases, there was a span of 17 bases. Germline V gives CDR1 SGHTA, CDR2 FQGNSA. CDR3 loop: CASSVLATSGGELFF. As DNA, the CDR3 is TGTGCCAGCAGCGTCCTCGCTACTAGTGGCGGGGAGCTGTTTTTT.

J is TRBJ1-1 and V is TRBV7-3; D might be TRBD1 (5 bases). V dropped 0 bases and J dropped 3 bases, with 14 bases sitting between them. There are 16 residues in the CDR3. Germline-derived CDR1 and CDR2 are SGHTA and FQGTGA. CDR3 loop: CASSLTSGAGDTEAFF. DNA for the CDR3: TGTGCCAGCAGCTTAACGAGCGGGGCGGGGGACACTGAAGCTTTCTTT.

This clone was found once. V usage is TRBV4-1 and J usage is TRBJ2-1; 7 positions match TRBD2. In germline, CDR1 is MGHRA, CDR2 YSYEKL. The V segment lost 0 bases and the J segment 5 bases; nucleotides outside the gene matches: 13. The CDR3 covers 18 residues. The CDR3 loop is CASSQDGGGFRDDNEQFF. The DNA for the CDR3 is TGCGCCAGCAGCCAAGATGGGGGGGGGTTCCGGGATGACAATGAGCAGTTCTTC.

On this clone: A read error may account for a junction end that differs from germline. The rearrangement joins TRBV7-9 to TRBJ1-2; D unresolved. Germline V gene sequence: CDR1 SEHNR, CDR2 FQNEAQ (reference sequence). The CDR3 runs 13 residues. The CDR3 region has the DNA TGTTCCAGCAGCTTAGTAGGAGTGGATGGCTACACCTTC. This translates into CSSSLVGVDGYTF.

The CDR3 nucleotides read TGTGCCAGCAGCCGAGGGTGGGATGGCTATGGCTACACCTTC. The encoded protein is CASSRGWDGYGYTF. The V and J genes are TRBV9 and TRBJ1-2; no reliable D call. Germline V gives CDR1 SGDLS, CDR2 YYNGEE. The CDR3 is 14 amino acids. Trimming stripped 4 bases from V and 4 bases from J, with 14 bases between.

The chain is built from TRBV4-3 and TRBJ2-1; no reliable D call. From germline, CDR1 is LGHNA and CDR2 YSLEER. V was cut by 0 bases and J by 6 bases, with 6 bases left in between. The CDR3 is 13 amino acids. The CDR3 spells CASSQDLVNEQFF. CDR3 nucleotides: TGCGCCAGCAGCCAAGATTTAGTCAATGAGCAGTTCTTC.

The chain recombines TRBV5-4 with TRBJ2-3, with 9 bases lining up with TRBD2. The length of the CDR3 is 16 residues. Germline CDR1 and CDR2: SGHNT and YYREEE (reference sequence). The V and J ends lost 6 bases and 1 base, in that order; junction bases with no gene match: 9. The CDR3 region is CASTTGGGAGTDTQYF. Written as DNA, the CDR3 is TGTGCCAGCACAACCGGCGGGGGGGCCGGCACAGATACGCAGTATTTT.

The chain employs TRBV18 and TRBJ2-5, with D tentatively TRBD2 (5 bases). The V gene's germline CDR1 is KGHSH and CDR2 LQKENI. The V end lost 1 base, the J end lost 5 bases, and 8 bases lay between the germline ends. The length of the CDR3 is 13 residues. This CDR3 reads CASSPRTGETQYF. CDR3 nucleotide sequence: TGTGCCAGCTCACCACGGACGGGGGAGACCCAGTACTTC.

A few counts support this clone. The chain carries TRBV4-2 and TRBJ2-7; TRBD2 matches 7 bases. The CDR3 is made up of 17 amino acids. Unmatched junction bases numbered 12, after V lost 2 bases and J lost 2 bases. In germline, CDR1 is LGHNA, CDR2 YNFKEQ. CDR3 coding DNA: TGTGCCAGCAGCCAACTTCAGGGAGGGAACCCACCCTACGAGCAGTACTTC. This sequence encodes CASSQLQGGNPPYEQYF.

Regarding this clone: The junction departs from germline at one end; a sequencing error may be responsible. The V gene is TRBV6-6, the J gene TRBJ2-6; 8 positions match TRBD1. The CDR3 sequence is 15 residues long. In germline, CDR1 is MNHNY, CDR2 SVGAGI (reference sequence). CDR3 DNA: TGTACCAGCAGTAAGGACAGGGCTGGGGCCAACGTCCTGACTTTC. It yields the protein CTSSKDRAGANVLTF.

V and J are TRBV12-5 and TRBJ1-5, with TRBD1 identical over 8 bases. CDR3 length: 17 amino acids. Germline V CDR1 and CDR2: LGHNT, FRNRAP. J lost 4 bases, V lost 5 bases, and 13 bases had no gene match. The CDR3 DNA reads as TGTGCTAGTGGTATGTTCTCGGGGACAGGATCGAATCAGCCCCAGCATTTT. Its protein product is CASGMFSGTGSNQPQHF.

This clone was seen more than once but under ten times. CDR3 protein: CASSLGRLSSGNTIYF. DNA of the CDR3: TGTGCCAGTAGTCTTGGCAGGCTAAGCTCTGGAAACACCATATATTTT. The V gene is TRBV19, the J gene TRBJ1-3; D uncertain. Trimming shortened V by 5 bases and J by 0 bases, and 14 bases separated the two germline ends. The CDR3 totals 16 residues. Germline V gives CDR1 LNHDA, CDR2 SQIVND (reference sequence).

This chain joins TRBV6-1 and TRBJ1-2; a weak D match, TRBD1 (5 bases). The CDR3 extends over 15 amino acids. Germline lookup yields CDR1 MNHNS and CDR2 SASEGT. The germline V and J ends were trimmed by 3 bases and 4 bases, with 15 bases remaining between them. This CDR3 reads CASSDAEDGGYGYTF. CDR3 in DNA: TGTGCCAGCAGTGACGCCGAGGACGGGGGCTATGGCTACACCTTC.

This chain links TRBV5-5 with TRBJ1-2; D may be TRBD1 (6 bases). Trimming cost V 5 bases and J 3 bases, with 17 bases left between them. The germline CDR1 and CDR2 sequences are SGHKS and YYEKEE (reference sequence). The CDR3 totals 15 residues. Written as DNA, the CDR3 is TGTGCCAGCAGAGGGGGAAAAGCCCCCCACTATGGCTACACCTTC. Translating it yields CASRGGKAPHYGYTF. Using reference TRBV5-5 and TRBJ1-2 for the parts outside the CDR3, the full variable domain is DAGVTQSPTHLIKTRGQQVTLRCSPISGHKSVSWYQQVLGQGPQFIFQYYEKEERGRGNFPDRFSARQFPNYSSELNVNALLLGDSALYLCASRGGKAPHYGYTFGSGTRLTVV.

The chain joins TRBV19 to TRBJ1-2; D possibly corresponds to TRBD1 (5 bases). With 6 bases removed from V and 0 bases from J, the gap between germline ends came to 17 bases. CDR1 and CDR2 from the germline V gene are LNHDA and SQIVND (reference sequence). CDR3 size: 16 residues. CDR3 protein: CASRDLLGPANYGYTF. For the CDR3, the DNA is TGTGCCAGTAGGGACCTCTTGGGGCCCGCTAACTATGGCTACACCTTC.

The table lists this clone with a count of one. This chain links TRBV6-4 with TRBJ1-5, with 7 nucleotides matching TRBD1. The CDR3 runs 14 residues. V gave up 4 bases and J gave up 3 bases; unmatched junction bases: 3. Germline CDR1 MRHNA, CDR2 SNTAGT. This CDR3 reads CASSATGYNQPQHF. Written as DNA, the CDR3 is TGTGCCAGCAGTGCGACAGGGTACAATCAGCCCCAGCATTTT.

The V and J genes are TRBV10-3 and TRBJ2-1, with TRBD2 matching over 11 bases. Per germline, CDR1 ENHRY and CDR2 SYGVKD. V was clipped by 2 bases and J by 8 bases; unmatched bases: 8. The length of the CDR3 is 16 residues. In DNA, the CDR3 is TGTGCCATCAGTGAGCCGCCTAGCGGGGGGAACTATGAGCAGTTCTTC. It translates to CAISEPPSGGNYEQFF.

J is TRBJ1-5 and V is TRBV28; no definite D call. This CDR3 contains 15 residues. Looked up from germline, CDR1 is MDHEN and CDR2 is SYDVKM. The V end was cut by 4 bases, the J end by 7 bases, with 17 bases between. CDR3 amino acids: CASSWGGGVGQPQHF. The CDR3 DNA is TGTGCCAGCAGTTGGGGAGGCGGAGTTGGGCAGCCCCAGCATTTT.

A word on this clone: The same CDR3 can be traced to other DNA sequences in this sample. The chain couples TRBV5-1 to TRBJ2-7; 10 nucleotides match TRBD2. The J segment lost 4 bases and the V segment lost 0 bases, leaving 10 bases of the junction unmatched. This CDR3 region has 17 residues. CDR1 is SGHRS and CDR2 is YFSETQ in the germline V gene. CDR3 sequence (DNA): TGCGCCAGCAGCTTGGGGGCTAGCGGGAGTCCTTATTACGAGCAGTACTTC. Translated, it gives CASSLGASGSPYYEQYF.